These 3 T cell receptor beta chains originate from one sample sequenced in a study of pediatric ulcerative colitis. During colonoscopy, one to two rectal pinch biopsies were collected. Assay used: immunoSEQ multiplex PCR; TCRdb lists only in-frame clones, some missing. Of over 45,000 clones listed, about four fifths are singletons. The sample consisted of gut tissue. These TCRs come from a girl aged 5-17 years with moderate ulcerative colitis.

V is TRBV19 and J is TRBJ1-5; TRBD1 matches 7 bases. V trimming: 5 bases; J trimming: 6 bases; junction bases outside the gene matches: 4. Germline assignment: CDR1 LNHDA and CDR2 SQIVND (reference sequence). This CDR3 is 13 amino acids long. CDR3 sequence (DNA): TGTGCCAGTAGTCAGCAGGGGGGTCAGCCCCAGCATTTT. Translating gives CASSQQGGQPQHF.

The rearrangement uses TRBV6-5 and TRBJ2-7; 9 positions agree with TRBD1. Germline V gene lookup returns CDR1 MNHEY and CDR2 SVGAGI. CDR3 size: 14 residues. V lost 2 bases and J lost 6; bases outside the gene matches: 5. The CDR3 protein is CASSYRTGVGEQYF. In DNA form, the CDR3 reads TGTGCCAGCAGTTACAGGACAGGGGTCGGCGAGCAGTACTTC.

The gene calls are TRBV2 and TRBJ2-7, with 9 nucleotides matching TRBD2. Germline CDR1 reads SNHLY; CDR2 reads FYNNEI. The CDR3 consists of 16 residues. V was pared by 2 bases and J by 3 bases, with 8 bases of the junction left unmatched. DNA of the CDR3: TGTGCCAGCAGTGAATCGGGCGGGAGGGCCTTCTACGAGCAGTACTTC. Its translation is CASSESGGRAFYEQYF. The whole variable domain, remainder taken from reference TRBV2 and TRBJ2-7, is EPEVTQTPSHQVTQMGQEVILRCVPISNHLYFYWYRQILGQKVEFLVSFYNNEISEKSEIFDDQFSVERPDGSNFTLKIRSTKLEDSAMYFCASSESGGRAFYEQYFGPGTRLTVT.